This is a list of T cell receptor beta chains from one sample in a study of T cells in Graves' hyperthyroidism and ophthalmopathy. TCRdb passed the multiplex PCR reads through MiXCR, listing each CDR3 protein once. The table shows approximately 370,000 distinct CDR3 sequences, with approximately 18% occurring only once. The specimen was blood. The receptors stem from a woman aged 25 to 45 with Graves' hyperthyroidism that later progressed to Graves' ophthalmopathy. Each CDR3 is given with its conserved first and last residue. The size field is filled for only some rows; it gives once, few, many or a size class.

>NA|TRBV4-1
CASSQGVGAFGTQYF
>many|TRBV29-1
CSVERGLLEYGYTF
>NA|TRBV10-2
CASSENADTQYF
>NA|TRBV3-1
CASSTTQGTHPWTQYF
>once|TRBV24-1
CATSTGVTGELFF
>few|TRBV4-1
CASSQGTGKVPVAKNIQYF
>many|TRBV20-1
CSATEREEKLFF
>NA|TRBV14
CASSQVSGGPINYGYTF
>NA|TRBV27
CASSSGGSLHF
>many|TRBV6-1
CASSVAVRATQYEQYF
>NA|TRBV6-5
CASSYGVDSSPLHF
>few|TRBV3-1
CASSQRGGGVEQYF
>NA|TRBV3-1
CASSLGLARGDTQYF
>many|TRBV2
CASRATGRVARGGWQYF
>many|TRBV19
CASSSGTGVGETQYF
>few|TRBV2
CASSDIQTNRYGYTF
>many|TRBV5-6
CASSLRDRVTTEAFF
>many|TRBV6-1
CASRRAVLSYEQYF
>NA|TRBV28
CASSVNQPQHF
>NA|TRBV6-4
CAIESSGRADTQYF
>NA|TRBV19
CASATLGYGYTF
>few|TRBV11-2
CASRATGPKRSNTGELFF
>many|TRBV28
CASSSPNRGRFEQYF
>NA|TRBV6-2/TRBV6-3
CASGLDRTYEQYF
>many|TRBV11-2
CASSRSGGAANEKLFF
>many|TRBV20-1
CSAQHRGSYEQYF
>few|TRBV20-1
CSALPTGTGGDRETLYF
>NA|TRBV6-9
CASSLTYRTNTEAFF
>NA|TRBV20-1
CSARTGQIRPQHF
>few|TRBV29-1
CSVEWAEYNEQFF
>NA|TRBV29-1
CSASPDSYEQYF
>many|TRBV27
CASSLLAEAFF
>many|TRBV11-2
CASSPTGTDSPLHF
>NA|TRBV27
CASSLGVLAGEGADTQYF
>once|TRBV20-1
CSASRPTGSTEPNEKLFF
>few|TRBV20-1
CSARDRGLALPHNEQFF
>many|TRBV27
CASSLGTGFYNEQFF
>once|TRBV19
CASRRNPTYEQYF
>many|TRBV6-1
CASSGMIAGTQYF
>NA|TRBV18
CASSPPSGSETQYF
>NA|TRBV7-9
CASSLAVVVNTEAFF
>NA|TRBV7-3
CASSLSGQGPYEQYF
>many|TRBV27
CASSPDRPNEPYGYTF
>many|TRBV18
CASSPQQSNEKLFF
>many|TRBV3-1
CASSQWQGLETQYF
>many|TRBV9
CASSGPYQETQYF
>many|TRBV11-2
CASSIDSQGAGGYTF
>few|TRBV30
CAWSGGSVNTEAFF
>many|TRBV3-1
CASSGGTGGETQYF
>few|TRBV5-1
CASSSGRGSSSYNEQFF
>NA|TRBV20-1
CSAQEGWKYGYTF
>NA|TRBV6-4
CAVGRDYGYTF
>many|TRBV28
CASSFWGANLYGYTF
>many|TRBV6-6
CASSYRLAAYNEQFF